One and the same sample provided the 26 T cell receptor beta chains below, sequenced in a study of identical twins (dated by TCRdb to about 2016). The library was obtained by 5' RACE. Sequencing used an Illumina HiSeq 2000. Using fastp trimming at Q25 and MiXCR clonotype assembly, TCRdb reanalyzed the public sequencing data and kept in-frame beta chains. Each CDR3 protein appears once, grouped with its most common genes and DNA. The sample has about 190,000 distinct CDR3 sequences on record, about 15% of them singletons. The top ten constitute 40% of the sample. These data also featured in a second study, about T cells expressing NK-cell markers.

The sample was CD8+ T cells sorted from blood. These receptor sequences come from a woman aged 18 to 35 in good health.

This clonotype was picked up a small number of times. The chain recombines TRBV4-3 with TRBJ2-7; 7 positions agree with TRBD1. Germline trimming cut 2 bases from V and 7 bases from J; bases unmatched to any gene: 11. Looked up from germline, CDR1 is LGHNA and CDR2 is YSLEER. The CDR3 is 15 residues long. The CDR3 sequence: CASSQRPRQGEEQYF. The CDR3 nucleotides are TGCGCCAGCAGCCAACGCCCCAGACAGGGCGAGGAGCAGTACTTC.

Only one count was recorded for this clonotype. The chain recombines TRBV7-9 with TRBJ1-1; 9 bases match TRBD1. This CDR3 contains 16 residues. V shed 4 bases and J 1 base; nucleotides not matched to a gene: 7. Germline-derived CDR1 and CDR2 are SEHNR and FQNEAQ (reference sequence). The CDR3 DNA sequence: TGTGCCAGCAGCTATTCCGGGACAGGGACGAACACTGAAGCTTTCTTT. It is translated as CASSYSGTGTNTEAFF.

This clonotype was detected only a few times. The V gene is TRBV9, the J gene TRBJ1-4, with D perhaps TRBD1 (6 bases). Trimming pared 7 bases from V and 7 bases from J, leaving 20 bases between. This CDR3 has 15 amino acids. From germline, CDR1 is SGDLS and CDR2 YYNGEE. The CDR3 DNA reads as TGTGCCAGCTCTCTCCGGGGGGGCGCCGGTGAAAAACTGTTTTTT. Translated: CASSLRGGAGEKLFF.

This clonotype was seen a few times. The V call is TRBV20-1, the J call TRBJ2-2, with unresolved D. The CDR3 extends over 13 amino acids. Trimming shortened V by 4 bases and J by 3 bases, and 9 bases separated the two germline ends. Germline CDR1 and CDR2: DFQATT and SNEGSKA (reference sequence). Here the CDR3 DNA reads TGCAGTGCTACCCTTTTGGACACCGGGGAGCTGTTTTTT. The encoded protein is CSATLLDTGELFF.

In its sample, this clonotype was seen a few times. The V call is TRBV7-9, the J call TRBJ1-1; 8 nucleotides line up with TRBD1. V dropped 6 bases and J dropped 5; count of bases not matched to a gene: 11. This CDR3 contains 15 residues. Germline lookup yields CDR1 SEHNR and CDR2 FQNEAQ (reference sequence). The CDR3 region is CASSFSGQGATEAFF. The CDR3 DNA sequence: TGTGCCAGCAGTTTTAGTGGGCAGGGGGCGACTGAAGCTTTCTTT.

This clonotype was detected a few times. The chain links TRBV20-1 to TRBJ2-7, with 8 nucleotides matching TRBD1. Germline assignment: CDR1 DFQATT and CDR2 SNEGSKA (reference sequence). The CDR3 length is 13 residues. The J segment lost 1 base and the V segment lost 5 bases, leaving 4 bases of the junction unmatched. The CDR3 nucleotides read TGCAGTGCTTATACAGGGGGGTCCTACGAGCAGTACTTC. It encodes CSAYTGGSYEQYF.

This clonotype was seen a few times. This chain uses TRBV18 with TRBJ2-1; D uncertain. CDR1 and CDR2 from the germline V gene are KGHSH and LQKENI. This CDR3 is 14 amino acids long. V was clipped by 6 bases and J by 4 bases, with 13 bases between them. The CDR3 bases are TGTGCCAGCTCCCCGCTGACTTCATACAATGAGCAGTTCTTC. This encodes CASSPLTSYNEQFF.

V is TRBV28 and J is TRBJ2-7; 7 positions match TRBD1. V was pared by 5 bases and J by 6 bases, with 16 bases of the junction left unmatched. The germline V gene has CDR1 MDHEN and CDR2 SYDVKM. This CDR3 has 16 residues. The CDR3 DNA is TGTGCCAGCAGTCCGCCGTATACCGGGACAGCACTCGAGCAGTACTTC. As protein: CASSPPYTGTALEQYF. Looking up the rest from reference TRBV28 and TRBJ2-7 gives the full variable domain: DVKVTQSSRYLVKRTGEKVFLECVQDMDHENMFWYRQDPGLGLRLIYFSYDVKMKEKGDIPEGYSVSREKKERFSLILESASTNQTSMYLCASSPPYTGTALEQYFGPGTRLTVT.

The table lists this clonotype with a few counts. The chain uses TRBV6-2 or TRBV6-3 and TRBJ2-4, with 12 bases aligning to TRBD2. Unmatched junction bases numbered 22, after V lost 7 bases and J lost 0 bases. Germline CDR1 MNHEY, CDR2 SVGEGT. This CDR3 spans 22 amino acids. The CDR3 nucleotides are TGTGCCAGCACAGGGGTGGGACTAGCGGGTCCCACAGCGAGGTTAGCCAAAAACATTCAGTACTTC. Residues: CASTGVGLAGPTARLAKNIQYF.

A few counts support this clonotype. V gene TRBV6-1 combines with J gene TRBJ2-5; D is possibly TRBD2 (5 bases). Germline V gene sequence: CDR1 MNHNS, CDR2 SASEGT. With 6 bases removed from V and 3 bases from J, the gap between germline ends came to 14 bases. The length of the CDR3 is 14 residues. CDR3 in amino acids: CASSPMDLKETQYF. DNA of the CDR3: TGTGCCAGCAGCCCAATGGACTTAAAAGAGACCCAGTACTTC.

This clonotype was recorded at least ten times. The V and J genes are TRBV29-1 and TRBJ1-2; D call uncertain. V gave up 5 bases and J gave up 7 bases, with 8 bases separating them. Germline V CDR1 and CDR2: SQVTM, ANQGSEA. The CDR3 contains 10 residues. Written as DNA, the CDR3 is TGCAGCGTTATTGCGGTTGGCTACACCTTC. Its protein product is CSVIAVGYTF. The full variable domain, rest sourced from reference TRBV29-1 and TRBJ1-2, is SAVISQKPSRDICQRGTSLTIQCQVDSQVTMMFWYRQQPGQSLTLIATANQGSEATYESGFVIDKFPISRPNLTFSTLTVSNMSPEDSSIYLCSVIAVGYTFGSGTRLTVV.

The J gene is TRBJ2-1, the V gene TRBV13, with D possibly TRBD2 on 6 matching bases. Germline-derived CDR1 and CDR2 are PRHDT and FYEKMQ (reference sequence). The CDR3 has 12 amino acids. V was shortened by 6 bases and J by 7 bases, with 10 bases between the two germline ends. The CDR3 loop reads CASRLAQNEQFF. CDR3 DNA: TGTGCCAGCAGACTAGCCCAGAATGAGCAGTTCTTC. The full variable domain, with the rest looked up from reference TRBV13 and TRBJ2-1, is AAGVIQSPRHLIKEKRETATLKCYPIPRHDTVYWYQQGPGQDPQFLISFYEKMQSDKGSIPDRFSAQQFSDYHSELNMSSLELGDSALYFCASRLAQNEQFFGPGTRLTVL.

J is TRBJ2-3 and V is TRBV9; tentatively, D is TRBD1 (6 bases). Germline V gene sequence: CDR1 SGDLS, CDR2 YYNGEE. The CDR3 covers 14 residues. V was shortened by 1 base and J by 2 bases, with 8 bases between the two germline ends. The CDR3 region is CASSVRGITDTQYF. The CDR3 nucleotides are TGTGCCAGCAGCGTAAGGGGGATCACAGATACGCAGTATTTT.

The chain recombines TRBV11-2 with TRBJ2-1, with 7 bases aligning to TRBD2. The CDR3 runs to 12 residues. V was pared by 4 bases and J by 12 bases, with 6 bases of the junction left unmatched. Germline V CDR1 and CDR2: SGHAT, FQNNGV. The CDR3 protein is CASSSLGTTQFF. For the CDR3, the DNA is TGTGCCAGCAGCTCTCTTGGGACTACGCAGTTCTTC.

This clonotype was counted between two and nine times. This CDR3 is CASSVAPIPIRTSGRDEQFF. The CDR3 nucleotides read TGTGCCAGCAGCGTAGCCCCGATACCGATTAGGACTAGCGGGAGGGATGAGCAGTTCTTC. The V call is TRBV9, the J call TRBJ2-1, with 15 nucleotides matching TRBD2. Per the germline V gene, CDR1 is SGDLS and CDR2 is YYNGEE. After removal of 0 bases from V and 8 bases from J, the junction contained 15 bases not matched to a gene. This CDR3 comprises 20 residues.

This chain connects TRBV11-1 to TRBJ2-1; TRBD2 aligns across 11 bases. The V gene's germline CDR1 is SGHAT and CDR2 FQDESV (reference sequence). The trim removed 5 bases at V and 0 bases at J, leaving 12 bases unmatched. The CDR3 extends over 19 amino acids. The CDR3 region is CASSQGSSGGSRSYNEQFF. CDR3 in DNA: TGTGCCAGCAGCCAAGGGTCTAGCGGGGGGTCCCGCTCCTACAATGAGCAGTTCTTC.

This chain connects TRBV9 to TRBJ2-1; 13 nucleotides match TRBD2. The CDR3 loop spans 15 amino acids. V shed 4 bases and J 10 bases; nucleotides not matched to a gene: 8. Germline V gene lookup returns CDR1 SGDLS and CDR2 YYNGEE. DNA of the CDR3: TGTGCCAGCAGCCCAGGACTAGCGGGAGTCGGCGAGCAGTTCTTC. This encodes CASSPGLAGVGEQFF.

This clonotype was counted only a few times. The chain employs TRBV7-9 and TRBJ1-2, with unresolved D. CDR1 and CDR2 from the germline V gene are SEHNR and FQNEAQ (reference sequence). V lost 1 base to trimming and J lost 6 bases, with 12 bases between them. The CDR3 sequence is 14 residues long. CDR3: CASSLGATKNGYTF. The CDR3 DNA reads as TGTGCCAGCAGCTTAGGTGCCACAAAAAATGGCTACACCTTC.

The genes are TRBV27 and TRBJ1-1, with D hard to call. The CDR3 is 14 amino acids. Deletions cut 3 bases from V and 8 bases from J, with 16 bases between. Germline-derived CDR1 and CDR2 are MNHEY and SMNVEV (reference sequence). Here the CDR3 reads CASSLGLGTGEAFF. The CDR3 DNA is TGTGCCAGCAGTTTGGGTCTAGGAACGGGGGAAGCTTTCTTT.

The rearrangement uses TRBV3-1 and TRBJ2-7, with D tentatively TRBD1 (5 bases). CDR1 and CDR2 from the germline V gene are LGHDT and YNNKEL (reference sequence). This CDR3 is built from 16 residues. Trimming stripped 7 bases from V and 4 bases from J, with 23 bases between. In DNA form, the CDR3 reads TGTGCCAGCACCAAAGAAGTCCCTTGGACATTTTACGAGCAGTACTTC. It specifies CASTKEVPWTFYEQYF.

The chain has TRBV7-8 and TRBJ2-1; 10 nucleotides align to TRBD2. The CDR3 is made up of 15 amino acids. Germline CDR1 SGHVS, CDR2 FQNEAQ. Unmatched junction bases numbered 1, after V lost 1 base and J lost 4 bases. DNA for the CDR3: TGTGCCAGCAGCTTAGAGCGGGGGGGGTACAATGAGCAGTTCTTC. This encodes CASSLERGGYNEQFF.

The V gene is TRBV20-1, the J gene TRBJ2-7, with D possibly called TRBD1 or TRBD2 (6 bases each). V dropped 2 bases and J dropped 5 bases, with 22 bases sitting between them. From germline, CDR1 is DFQATT and CDR2 SNEGSKA (reference sequence). The length of the CDR3 is 16 residues. For the CDR3, the DNA is TGCAGTGCTAGAAAACTAGCTCTTGACAGGATCGACGAGCAGTACTTC. It is translated as CSARKLALDRIDEQYF.

This clonotype has only a few counts. This chain joins TRBV5-1 and TRBJ2-7; 9 bases agree with TRBD2. V lost 1 base to trimming and J lost 2 bases; unmatched junction nucleotides: 1. This CDR3 contains 14 residues. Germline loops: CDR1 SGHRS, CDR2 YFSETQ. DNA for the CDR3: TGCGCCAGCAGCTTGCGCGGGGGGGCCTACGAGCAGTACTTC. Encoded protein: CASSLRGGAYEQYF.

The chain combines TRBV12-3 or TRBV12-4 with TRBJ2-5; 7 bases are shared with TRBD2. The CDR3 length is 13 residues. The V gene end was trimmed by 5 bases and the J gene end by 0 bases; junction bases not matched to a gene: 0. The CDR3 here is CASSGRDQETQYF. The DNA for the CDR3 is TGTGCCAGCAGTGGGAGGGACCAAGAGACCCAGTACTTC.

A note on this clonotype: A much larger clone lies one base from this, so it may be a read error. The genes are TRBV19 and TRBJ1-5; D gene ambiguous. Germline lookup yields CDR1 LNHDA and CDR2 SQIVND (reference sequence). The CDR3 runs 15 residues. CDR3 region: CVSSISGLGGQPQHF. The DNA for the CDR3 is TGTGTCAGTAGTATAAGTGGGCTTGGAGGGCAGCCCCAGCATTTT.

V is TRBV7-2 and J is TRBJ2-3, with D uncertain. The germline gives CDR1 SGHTA, CDR2 FQGNSA. The CDR3 covers 15 residues. Trimming pared 4 bases from V and 4 bases from J, leaving 15 bases between. The CDR3 DNA reads TGTGCCAGCAGCTCGGTACGAGTAGTCGCAGATACGCAGTATTTT. It is translated as CASSSVRVVADTQYF. The full variable domain, rest sourced from reference TRBV7-2 and TRBJ2-3, is GAGVSQSPSNKVTEKGKDVELRCDPISGHTALYWYRQSLGQGLEFLIYFQGNSAPDKSGLPSDRFSAERTGGSVSTLTIQRTQQEDSAVYLCASSSVRVVADTQYFGPGTRLTVL.